These 14 T cell receptor beta chains originate from one sample sequenced in a study of cytomegalovirus exposure and HLA in healthy donors. PCR used 60 Vbeta primers and 13 Jbeta primers. Repertoires were generated with immunoSEQ multiplex PCR, while TCRdb's copy carries only in-frame clones and drops some. This sample has 90,000 to 120,000 clones, with less than 75% found just once. The specimen was PBMCs. Every receptor here comes from a man aged 40-50 years in good health and CMV-seropositive.

V gene TRBV5-1 combines with J gene TRBJ2-5; no firm D call. This CDR3 comprises 12 residues. V shed 4 bases and J shed 7 bases, with 11 bases lying between them. Germline loops: CDR1 SGHRS, CDR2 YFSETQ. The CDR3 bases are TGCGCCAGCAGCCCAGAGGTCGGGACCCAGTACTTC. The encoded protein is CASSPEVGTQYF.

The J gene is TRBJ1-1, the V gene TRBV19, with 7 bases identical to TRBD1. CDR1 and CDR2 from the germline V gene are LNHDA and SQIVND (reference sequence). The CDR3 sequence is 17 residues long. V was clipped by 6 bases and J by 0 bases; unmatched bases: 13. The CDR3 sequence is CASSMGQSLFMNTEAFF. CDR3 nucleotides: TGTGCCAGTAGCATGGGACAGTCCCTCTTCATGAACACTGAAGCTTTCTTT.

This clone was detected a few times. The gene calls are TRBV10-3 and TRBJ1-4, with unresolved D. The CDR3 loop spans 13 amino acids. Germline V gene lookup returns CDR1 ENHRY and CDR2 SYGVKD. The germline V and J ends were trimmed by 9 bases and 4 bases, with 12 bases remaining between them. DNA of the CDR3: TGTGCCATTAAACCCGGCGGTAATGAAAAACTGTTTTTT. Residues: CAIKPGGNEKLFF.

This chain links TRBV7-8 with TRBJ1-5; D is unclear. Germline CDR1 and CDR2: SGHVS and FQNEAQ. Trimming cost V 1 base and J 7 bases, with 17 bases left between them. The CDR3 has 16 residues. In DNA, the CDR3 is TGTGCCAGCAGCTTAGTAGTCGGGGTTCGGCGACAGCCCCAGCATTTT. Translation: CASSLVVGVRRQPQHF.

The rearrangement uses TRBV28 and TRBJ1-1; D ambiguous. Deletions cut 5 bases from V and 0 bases from J, with 16 bases between. The CDR3 is 16 amino acids. CDR1 and CDR2 from the germline V gene are MDHEN and SYDVKM. The CDR3: CASSTAVGAMNTEAFF. The CDR3 DNA follows: TGTGCCAGCAGTACTGCGGTTGGAGCGATGAACACTGAAGCTTTCTTT. Filled out from reference TRBV28 and TRBJ1-1, the complete variable domain reads DVKVTQSSRYLVKRTGEKVFLECVQDMDHENMFWYRQDPGLGLRLIYFSYDVKMKEKGDIPEGYSVSREKKERFSLILESASTNQTSMYLCASSTAVGAMNTEAFFGQGTRLTVV.

This clone occurred a few times. The chain is built from TRBV27 and TRBJ2-7, with TRBD2 matching over 7 bases. V trimming: 0 bases; J trimming: 0 bases; junction bases outside the gene matches: 5. The CDR3 extends over 16 amino acids. Germline V gene data show CDR1 as MNHEY and CDR2 as SMNVEV (reference sequence). The CDR3 sequence: CASSLSSGRASYEQYF. In nucleotides, the CDR3 is TGTGCCAGCAGTTTATCATCGGGGAGGGCCTCCTACGAGCAGTACTTC.

The rearrangement joins TRBV14 to TRBJ2-5; TRBD1 is a possible D gene (6 bases). Trimming removed 0 bases from V and 6 bases from J, with 8 bases in between. The germline CDR1 and CDR2 sequences are SGHDN and FVKESK. The CDR3 length is 13 residues. CDR3 in amino acids: CASSQDRGQTQYF. The DNA of the CDR3 is TGTGCCAGCAGCCAAGACAGGGGCCAGACCCAGTACTTC.

The J gene is TRBJ2-5, the V gene TRBV7-2, with D possibly being TRBD1 (6 bases). CDR1 and CDR2 from the germline V gene are SGHTA and FQGNSA. With 4 bases removed from V and 5 bases from J, the gap between germline ends came to 17 bases. The CDR3 consists of 15 residues. DNA for the CDR3: TGTGCCAGCAGCTCGGCCCCAACAGGGTACGAGACCCAGTACTTC. It yields the protein CASSSAPTGYETQYF. Supplemented by reference TRBV7-2 and TRBJ2-5, the full variable domain reads GAGVSQSPSNKVTEKGKDVELRCDPISGHTALYWYRQSLGQGLEFLIYFQGNSAPDKSGLPSDRFSAERTGGSVSTLTIQRTQQEDSAVYLCASSSAPTGYETQYFGPGTRLLVL.

The chain carries TRBV19 and TRBJ1-5, with 7 bases matching TRBD1. The CDR3 is 18 amino acids. The trim removed 5 bases at V and 0 bases at J, leaving 13 bases unmatched. Germline V gene data show CDR1 as LNHDA and CDR2 as SQIVND (reference sequence). The chain's CDR3 is CASSSGTAGPYSNQPQHF. The CDR3 coding sequence is TGTGCCAGTAGTTCCGGGACAGCCGGGCCCTATAGCAATCAGCCCCAGCATTTT.

J is TRBJ2-5 and V is TRBV7-3, with 7 bases that match TRBD1. In germline, CDR1 is SGHTA, CDR2 FQGTGA. CDR3 length: 14 amino acids. V gave up 4 bases and J gave up 4 bases; unmatched junction bases: 6. The CDR3, as DNA: TGTGCCAGCAGCTCGACAGGGAGTGGAGAGACCCAGTACTTC. Translation: CASSSTGSGETQYF.

J is TRBJ2-7 and V is TRBV7-9, with a weak D call TRBD2 (6 bases). The germline V gene encodes CDR1 SEHNR and CDR2 FQNEAQ (reference sequence). This CDR3 contains 14 residues. In nucleotides, the CDR3 is TGTGCCAGCAGCTTGACTAGTGGATCCTCCGAGCAGTACGTC. Translated: CASSLTSGSSEQYV.

This clone occurred a few times. The V call is TRBV6-5, the J call TRBJ1-5, with TRBD1 identical over 8 bases. Germline assignment: CDR1 MNHEY and CDR2 SVGAGI. The trim removed 5 bases at V and 3 bases at J, leaving 6 bases unmatched. This CDR3 has 15 amino acids. This CDR3 is CASSPQTGDNQPQHF. DNA of the CDR3: TGTGCCAGCAGTCCCCAGACAGGGGACAATCAGCCCCAGCATTTT.

The CDR3 region is CASSEASGAGARGEQFF. CDR3 nucleotide sequence: TGTGCCAGCAGTGAAGCTTCCGGAGCGGGAGCTCGGGGTGAGCAGTTCTTC. The V gene is TRBV2, the J gene TRBJ2-1, with 8 nucleotides matching TRBD2. The CDR3 length is 17 residues. Germline lookup yields CDR1 SNHLY and CDR2 FYNNEI. The V gene end was trimmed by 0 bases and the J gene end by 9 bases; junction bases not matched to a gene: 13.

The chain couples TRBV29-1 to TRBJ2-7; 8 bases are shared with TRBD2. The trim removed 7 bases at V and 3 bases at J, leaving 5 bases unmatched. CDR1 is SQVTM, CDR2 ANQGSEA, per germline. This CDR3 is built from 12 residues. The DNA for the CDR3 is TGCAGCGGGACTAGCCCAAACTACGAGCAGTACTTC. Its protein product is CSGTSPNYEQYF.